These 5 T cell receptor beta chains originate from one sample sequenced in a study of CD8+ T cells in alopecia areata. RNA, once extracted, was reverse transcribed into cDNA for use as the sequencing template. TCRdb's table, derived via immunoSEQ multiplex PCR, lists solely in-frame clones and lacks some. The sample holds about 140,000 clones, approximately 86% seen once. The treatment here: oral pan-JAK inhibitor, 5-10 mg twice daily. The sample in question was CD8+ T cells sorted from blood, obtained at week 4, from a patient treated with tofacitinib. The source is a human donor with alopecia areata.

This rearrangement joins TRBV23-1 to TRBJ2-7; 10 positions agree with TRBD1. TRBV23-1 is an ORF, with its function uncertain. J was trimmed by 1 base and V by 4 bases; bases with no gene match: 7. The CDR3 runs 16 residues. The CDR3: CASSRPGQGYSYEQYF. The CDR3 bases are TGCGCCAGCAGTCGGCCGGGACAGGGGTATTCCTACGAGCAGTACTTC.

The gene calls are TRBV2 and TRBJ2-5, with a weak D call TRBD2 (5 bases). The J call is doubtful: the DNA matches TRBJ2-7 better. Germline V gene data show CDR1 as SNHLY and CDR2 as FYNNEI. The CDR3 has 12 residues. The CDR3 here is CASSPGDYEQYF. CDR3 in DNA: TGTGCCAGCAGTCCCGGGGACTACGAGCAGTACTTC.

In this sample, this clone turned up once. The chain uses TRBV5-1 and TRBJ2-3; the D call may be TRBD1 or TRBD2 (5 bases each). This CDR3 spans 16 amino acids. Germline assignment: CDR1 SGHRS and CDR2 YFSETQ. Trimming shortened V by 0 bases and J by 2 bases, and 13 bases separated the two germline ends. The DNA of the CDR3 is TGCGCCAGCAGCTTGGCGCTCGGGGACCTCACAGATACGCAGTATTTT. Its translation is CASSLALGDLTDTQYF.

CDR3 nucleotides: TGTGCCAGCAGCGCCCGGGACAGGGATACCGGGGAGCTGTTTTTT. Translation gives CASSARDRDTGELFF. The J gene is TRBJ2-2, the V gene TRBV7-9; 9 bases are a match to TRBD1. The CDR3 contains 15 residues. CDR1 SEHNR and CDR2 FQNEAQ come from the germline V gene (reference sequence). The ends lost 5 bases at V and 5 bases at J; junction bases unmatched: 6.

V usage is TRBV6-1 and J usage is TRBJ2-7; no reliable D call. Germline CDR1 MNHNS, CDR2 SASEGT. CDR3 length: 13 residues. V was shortened by 5 bases and J by 0 bases, with 8 bases between the two germline ends. For the CDR3, the DNA is TGTGCCAGCAGTCCCGTTCTCTCCTACGAGCAGTACTTC. Translating gives CASSPVLSYEQYF.